Listed here is a single TCR beta chain. The data are from a study of blood T cell repertoires in COVID-19. The CDR3 spans 17 residues. V lost 6 bases to trimming and J lost 0 bases; unmatched junction nucleotides: 7. Germline V lookup: CDR1 LNHDA, CDR2 SQIVND (reference sequence). Here immunoSEQ multiplex PCR was the method, and the copy in TCRdb shows in-frame clones only, minus some. This sample has fewer than 200,000 clones, with more than 75% found just once. This TCR was recovered from a woman in her 70s with COVID-19, enrolled during active disease. Material: peripheral blood. This chain links TRBV19 with TRBJ2-3; 12 positions match TRBD2. CDR3 coding DNA: TGTGCCAGTAGAACAAGGGGGACTAGCGGGAGCACAGATACGCAGTATTTT. Its protein is CASRTRGTSGSTDTQYF.